This TCR beta chain originates from a study of T-cell reconstitution after alpha-beta-depleted transplantation in children. Points from the study as a whole: Newly generated T cells supplied most T-cell counts and diversity one year post-transplant.

Comments on this clonotype: Its antigen is undetermined.

Unique molecular identifiers were incorporated when the TCRbeta library was constructed. TCRdb re-called the PCR reads through MiXCR, storing one row per CDR3 protein. Among 250,000 to 300,000 distinct CDR3 sequences listed, around 7.3% were seen once. Trimming took 3 bases from V and 2 from J; bases not matched to a gene: 8. Germline V gives CDR1 MNHEY, CDR2 SMNVEV (reference sequence). The CDR3 consists of 16 residues. The sample here was peripheral blood, taken 360 days after TCRalphabeta/CD19-depleted stem cell transplant. This clonotype was sampled from a female patient aged 2 to 10 who had a stem cell transplant for Fanconi anemia, so the T cells may come from the graft donor. The chain employs TRBV27 and TRBJ2-3; 7 bases match TRBD2. The CDR3 sequence is CASSLAGVLDTDTQYF. For the CDR3, the DNA is TGTGCCAGCAGTTTGGCGGGAGTCCTCGACACAGATACGCAGTATTTT.